Presented here are 27 T cell receptor beta chains from one specimen sequenced in a study of beta chain features in type 1 diabetes. Regarding the study as a whole: Shorter TCRB CDR3s, moderately but significantly so, were found in Type 1 diabetes patients in all four CD4+ subsets.

These TCRs are of unknown antigen specificity. All of the isolated RNA was reverse transcribed, so expressed TCRB transcripts were sequenced. The assay was immunoSEQ multiplex PCR, and TCRdb's table has in-frame clones only and misses some. The sample contains approximately 730,000 clones, roughly 12% of which appear only once. Sequencing was performed on naive CD4+ T cells from blood. The source of these receptors is a man between 18 and 29 years old with type 1 diabetes.

CDR3 DNA sequence: TGTGCCAGCAGCCCACGACAGGGCGGCTACACCTTC. Protein: CASSPRQGGYTF. The chain is built from TRBV7-9 and TRBJ1-2; 7 bases align to TRBD1. The germline V gene encodes CDR1 SEHNR and CDR2 FQNEAQ (reference sequence). The V segment lost 5 bases and the J segment 8 bases; nucleotides outside the gene matches: 5. The CDR3 consists of 12 residues.

The V call is TRBV10-3, the J call TRBJ1-2, with TRBD1 as a possible D gene (5 bases). The V gene lost 3 bases and the J gene lost 8 bases, with 13 bases spanning the gap. CDR3 length: 13 residues. Germline loops: CDR1 ENHRY, CDR2 SYGVKD. CDR3 in DNA: TGTGCCATCAGTGAAATGGCCGGGGACGGCTACACCTTC. Protein: CAISEMAGDGYTF.

There are a few counts of this clone. J is TRBJ2-1 and V is TRBV18; D is possibly TRBD1 (6 bases). V was cut by 3 bases and J by 2 bases, with 11 bases left in between. The CDR3 is 15 amino acids. CDR1 is KGHSH, CDR2 LQKENI, per germline. CDR3 in amino acids: CASSPGRGAYNEQFF. CDR3 in DNA: TGTGCCAGCTCACCGGGCAGGGGCGCCTACAATGAGCAGTTCTTC.

V and J are TRBV4-1 and TRBJ2-3; 10 bases are a match to TRBD2. Unmatched junction bases numbered 10, after V lost 4 bases and J lost 3 bases. This CDR3 contains 17 residues. CDR1 is MGHRA, CDR2 YSYEKL, per germline. The CDR3 is CASSRAELAGETDTQYF. DNA of the CDR3: TGCGCCAGCAGCCGCGCCGAGCTAGCGGGGGAGACAGATACGCAGTATTTT.

The V and J genes are TRBV18 and TRBJ1-2; D gene uncertain. Trimming removed 2 bases from V and 0 bases from J, with 7 bases in between. In germline, CDR1 is KGHSH, CDR2 LQKENI. The CDR3 has 14 residues. In DNA form, the CDR3 reads TGTGCCAGCTCACCAGCCAGAACTAACTATGGCTACACCTTC. Translating it yields CASSPARTNYGYTF.

This clone occurred a few times. The gene calls are TRBV7-8 and TRBJ1-6; 9 nucleotides align to TRBD1. The CDR3 spans 14 residues. V lost 5 bases and J lost 9; bases outside the gene matches: 5. From germline, CDR1 is SGHVS and CDR2 FQNEAQ. CDR3 region: CASSLDRGSSPLHF. DNA of the CDR3: TGTGCCAGCAGCCTGGACAGGGGAAGTTCACCCCTCCACTTT.

The genes are TRBV10-3 and TRBJ2-7; D is possibly TRBD2 (5 bases). The CDR3 extends over 13 amino acids. CDR1 is ENHRY, CDR2 SYGVKD, per germline. V was cut by 2 bases and J by 6 bases, with 11 bases left in between. The CDR3 DNA follows: TGTGCCATCAGTGAGAGTCTAGGAGGCGAGCAGTACTTC. It codes for CAISESLGGEQYF.

The V and J genes are TRBV10-3 and TRBJ1-1; D is possibly TRBD1 (6 bases). This CDR3 spans 14 amino acids. Trimming took 10 bases from V and 1 from J, leaving 16 bases between them. Per the germline V gene, CDR1 is ENHRY and CDR2 is SYGVKD. CDR3 protein: CATQQGGGNTEAFF. The DNA for the CDR3 is TGTGCCACCCAACAGGGAGGCGGGAACACTGAAGCTTTCTTT.

The chain recombines TRBV14 with TRBJ2-7; TRBD1 agrees at 10 bases. This CDR3 is 18 amino acids long. Trimming at V came to 0 bases and at J to 2 bases, leaving 10 bases not matched to a gene. Germline CDR1 reads SGHDN; CDR2 reads FVKESK. The CDR3 reads CASSQEFHRTGGPYEQYF. For the CDR3, the DNA is TGTGCCAGCAGCCAAGAGTTCCATCGGACAGGGGGACCCTACGAGCAGTACTTC.

This clone was counted between two and nine times. The chain joins TRBV15 to TRBJ2-4, with D perhaps TRBD2 (5 bases). CDR1 and CDR2 (germline): LNHNV, YYDKDF (reference sequence). This CDR3 spans 12 amino acids. Trimming took off 1 base at V and 7 bases at J, with 5 bases between the two ends. The CDR3 DNA is TGTGCCACCAGCAGAGGGGAGAACATTCAGTACTTC. Translation gives CATSRGENIQYF.

The gene calls are TRBV10-3 and TRBJ2-3; the match to TRBD2 covers 14 bases. V shed 6 bases, J shed 6 bases, and the junction held 8 bases outside the gene matches. The CDR3 covers 16 residues. Per germline, CDR1 ENHRY and CDR2 SYGVKD. The CDR3 spells CAISPTSGGARDTQYF. The DNA for the CDR3 is TGTGCCATCAGCCCGACTAGCGGGGGGGCTAGGGATACGCAGTATTTT.

This clone was counted only a few times. The rearrangement uses TRBV7-2 and TRBJ2-1, with 8 bases aligning to TRBD1. Germline lookup yields CDR1 SGHTA and CDR2 FQGNSA. The CDR3 has 14 residues. V trimming: 6 bases; J trimming: 5 bases; junction bases outside the gene matches: 6. CDR3 residues: CASSYQGADNEQFF. The CDR3 DNA reads TGTGCCAGCAGTTATCAGGGGGCTGACAATGAGCAGTTCTTC.

This rearrangement joins TRBV5-4 to TRBJ2-1; the D is unclear. This CDR3 contains 12 residues. Germline V gene sequence: CDR1 SGHNT, CDR2 YYREEE (reference sequence). The ends were cut back, 0 bases at V and 5 bases at J, with 3 bases in the middle. The CDR3 nucleotides are TGTGCCAGCAGCTTGGTGGACAATGAGCAGTTCTTC. Translating gives CASSLVDNEQFF.

This clone was seen once. V usage is TRBV29-1 and J usage is TRBJ1-4; 7 bases match TRBD1. CDR3 length: 12 amino acids. CDR1 is SQVTM and CDR2 is ANQGSEA in the germline V gene. Trimming at V came to 6 bases and at J to 7 bases, leaving 5 bases not matched to a gene. The CDR3: CSVRGAGEKLFF. The DNA for the CDR3 is TGCAGCGTCAGGGGGGCTGGTGAAAAACTGTTTTTT.

This clone showed up just a few times. This chain links TRBV30 with TRBJ1-2; perhaps TRBD1 as D (6 bases). CDR1 is GTSNPN, CDR2 SVGIG, per germline (reference sequence). The CDR3 length is 16 residues. The V and J ends lost 1 base and 5 bases respectively, with 20 bases between them. CDR3 region: CAWSGSPWRGIYGYTF. The CDR3 nucleotides read TGTGCCTGGAGTGGGTCCCCCTGGAGGGGGATTTATGGCTACACCTTC.

CDR3 coding DNA: TGCGCCAGCAGCCCGGCGACAGGACCCGGCGAAGATACGCAGTATTTT. Translating gives CASSPATGPGEDTQYF. The chain uses TRBV5-1 and TRBJ2-3; TRBD1 might be the D (6 bases). Germline-derived CDR1 and CDR2 are SGHRS and YFSETQ. Trimming stripped 4 bases from V and 5 bases from J, with 20 bases between. This CDR3 is built from 16 residues.

A few counts support this clone. Additional DNA sequences in this sample encode the identical CDR3. The chain couples TRBV5-1 to TRBJ1-1, with TRBD1 as a possible D gene (5 bases). The germline V and J ends were trimmed by 0 bases and 0 bases, with 6 bases remaining between them. Germline values: CDR1 SGHRS, CDR2 YFSETQ. This CDR3 comprises 14 residues. Written as DNA, the CDR3 is TGCGCCAGCAGCTTGGGGGGCTTGAACACTGAAGCTTTCTTT. As protein: CASSLGGLNTEAFF.

This clone came up a few times. This chain uses TRBV13 with TRBJ1-4; D might be TRBD1 (5 bases). V gave up 2 bases and J gave up 4 bases, with 20 bases separating them. The CDR3 runs 18 residues. From germline, CDR1 is PRHDT and CDR2 FYEKMQ (reference sequence). CDR3 nucleotide sequence: TGTGCCAGCAGCTTAACTTGGGAGGGGCCGGACTTTAATGAAAAACTGTTTTTT. The encoded protein is CASSLTWEGPDFNEKLFF.

The J gene is TRBJ1-4, the V gene TRBV2; D is possibly TRBD1 (5 bases). The length of the CDR3 is 14 residues. V was trimmed by 6 bases and J by 5 bases, leaving 13 bases between them. Germline V gene lookup returns CDR1 SNHLY and CDR2 FYNNEI. The CDR3 here is CASRQTAINEKLFF. The CDR3 bases are TGTGCCAGCAGGCAGACAGCCATCAATGAAAAACTGTTTTTT.

This clone has only a few counts. This rearrangement joins TRBV7-9 to TRBJ1-2; D might be TRBD1 (5 bases). The germline V gene has CDR1 SEHNR and CDR2 FQNEAQ (reference sequence). The CDR3 sequence is 14 residues long. V was cut by 5 bases and J by 3 bases, with 13 bases left in between. The CDR3 bases are TGTGCCAGCAGCAGAGCAGAGGGGCACTATGGCTACACCTTC. This encodes CASSRAEGHYGYTF. The entire variable domain, with the rest obtained from reference TRBV7-9 and TRBJ1-2, is as follows: DTGVSQNPRHKITKRGQNVTFRCDPISEHNRLYWYRQTLGQGPEFLTYFQNEAQLEKSRLLSDRFSAERPKGSFSTLEIQRTEQGDSAMYLCASSRAEGHYGYTFGSGTRLTVV.

On this clone itself: This same CDR3 is encoded by further DNA sequences in the sample. The rearrangement joins TRBV28 to TRBJ2-7, with D perhaps TRBD2 (6 bases). The CDR3 is 12 residues long. V lost 4 bases and J 3 bases, leaving 7 bases between the germline ends. CDR1 and CDR2 (germline): MDHEN, SYDVKM. The CDR3 sequence is CASSSGGYEQYF. CDR3 bases: TGTGCCAGCAGTTCCGGGGGCTACGAGCAGTACTTC.

A few counts support this clone. The V call is TRBV7-2, the J call TRBJ2-3; maybe TRBD2 (5 bases). V dropped 6 bases and J dropped 2 bases, with 18 bases sitting between them. Per the germline V gene, CDR1 is SGHTA and CDR2 is FQGNSA. The CDR3 covers 16 residues. The CDR3 sequence is CASRGGGGRYTDTQYF. The CDR3 DNA is TGTGCCAGCAGAGGCGGAGGCGGAAGATACACAGATACGCAGTATTTT.

This clone came up a few times. V usage is TRBV5-1 and J usage is TRBJ2-2; D is ambiguous. The CDR3 has 13 amino acids. The germline CDR1 and CDR2 sequences are SGHRS and YFSETQ. Trimming pared 4 bases from V and 1 base from J, leaving 5 bases between. The CDR3 region has the DNA TGCGCCAGCAGCCCTCAGAACACCGGGGAGCTGTTTTTT. Its translation: CASSPQNTGELFF.

The V call is TRBV2, the J call TRBJ2-3; D is perhaps TRBD1 (5 bases). Germline lookup yields CDR1 SNHLY and CDR2 FYNNEI. V lost 8 bases and J lost 4, with 10 bases in between. The CDR3 has 12 amino acids. In nucleotides, the CDR3 is TGTGCCAGCGGGGCCCTGGCAGATACGCAGTATTTT. It specifies CASGALADTQYF.

This clone was seen more than once but under ten times. This chain connects TRBV7-8 to TRBJ1-4; no reliable D call. Trimming removed 5 bases from V and 6 bases from J, with 4 bases in between. The germline V gene has CDR1 SGHVS and CDR2 FQNEAQ. CDR3 length equals 11 residues. The chain's CDR3 is CASSTDEKLFF. CDR3 nucleotide sequence: TGTGCCAGCAGCACGGATGAAAAACTGTTTTTT.

This clone has more than one count but fewer than ten. CDR3 DNA: TGTGCCAGCAGGCACACGGCTAATGAAAAACTGTTTTTT. As protein: CASRHTANEKLFF. The gene calls are TRBV27 and TRBJ1-4; D gene unclear. Germline loops: CDR1 MNHEY, CDR2 SMNVEV (reference sequence). Trimming removed 6 bases at V and 3 bases at J, with 8 bases between. The CDR3 length is 13 residues.

A note on this clone: Within the sample, other DNA sequences also encode this same CDR3. The chain is built from TRBV29-1 and TRBJ1-2; D is unclear. The germline V gene encodes CDR1 SQVTM and CDR2 ANQGSEA. This CDR3 has 12 amino acids. Trimming cost V 3 bases and J 4 bases, with 9 bases left between them. In DNA, the CDR3 is TGCAGCGTTGAGGGAGGGCTCTATGGCTACACCTTC. Its translation is CSVEGGLYGYTF.